This T cell receptor beta chain was sequenced in a study of control samples from healthy donors and cancer patients. Profiled with immunoSEQ multiplex PCR; TCRdb holds only in-frame clones, not every one. The sample yields about 79,000 clones, over 85% seen once. The sequencing sample was made of PBMCs. The TCR originated in a woman aged 40-49 years with lung cancer.

The CDR3 here is CASSARLAGGPEETQYF. The CDR3 DNA sequence: TGTGCCAGCAGCGCCCGACTAGCGGGGGGGCCAGAGGAGACCCAGTACTTC. The chain couples TRBV3-1 (or the pseudogene TRBV3-2) to TRBJ2-5, with TRBD2 matching over 14 bases. This CDR3 is built from 17 residues. Germline lookup yields CDR1 LGHDT and CDR2 YNNKEL (reference sequence). With 5 bases clipped from V and 5 bases from J, the junction kept 10 bases outside the gene matches.